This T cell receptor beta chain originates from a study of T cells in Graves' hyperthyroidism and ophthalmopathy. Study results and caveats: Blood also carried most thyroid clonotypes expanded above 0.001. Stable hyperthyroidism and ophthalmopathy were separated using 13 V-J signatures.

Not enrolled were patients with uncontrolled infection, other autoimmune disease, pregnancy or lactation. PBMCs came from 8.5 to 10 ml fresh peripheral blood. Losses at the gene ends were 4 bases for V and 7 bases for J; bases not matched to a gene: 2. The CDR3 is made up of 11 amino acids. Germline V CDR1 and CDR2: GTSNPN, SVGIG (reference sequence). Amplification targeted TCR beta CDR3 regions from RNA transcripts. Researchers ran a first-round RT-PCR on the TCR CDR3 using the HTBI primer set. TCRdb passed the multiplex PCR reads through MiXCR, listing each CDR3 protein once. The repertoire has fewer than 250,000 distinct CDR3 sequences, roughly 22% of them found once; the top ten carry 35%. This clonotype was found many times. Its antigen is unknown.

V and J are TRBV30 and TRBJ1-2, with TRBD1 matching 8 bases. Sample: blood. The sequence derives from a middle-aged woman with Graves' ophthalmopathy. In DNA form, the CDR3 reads TGTGCCTGGAACGGACAGGGTGGCTACACCTTC. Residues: CAWNGQGGYTF.